Included here is one TCR beta chain sequence, with context. Its antigen target is currently unknown. Per-base qualities were not stored, and no clone one base away is much larger. Library creation used the immunoSEQ multiplex PCR assay. For the multiplex PCR, a mixture combining 60 forward primers for TCR Vbeta segments and 13 reverse primers for TCR Jbeta segments was used. The CDR3 region of rearranged TCR beta genes was amplified from genomic DNA by a multiplex PCR assay. Amplified TCR beta libraries were sequenced as 87-base-pair reads on the Illumina HiSeq System. The published analysis was carried out like this. A later analysis counted about 82 million unique TCR beta chains across the 690 or so repertoires, and 10 million to 12 million of these chains were shared by at least two donors. To remove PCR and sequencing errors, raw reads were error-corrected and collapsed into unique sequences using a nearest-neighbor algorithm that merged closely related sequences. Alignment of CDR3 sequences to IMGT reference sequences was used to assign V, D and J gene segments. For a sequence to be retained, a match of at least six nucleotides to both a V gene segment and a J gene segment was required. Rearrangements were called productive when the CDR3 lacked stop codons and stayed in frame with V and J; all others were non-productive. CDR3 was defined by IMGT convention, running from the second conserved V-encoded cysteine to the conserved J-encoded phenylalanine. The earlier analysis of a few hundred of the donors excluded any sequence lacking an unambiguous match to a single V gene segment. In an earlier analysis of some 590 of the donors, a V segment was called functional when productive rearrangements were above 56.7%, and segregating when the standard deviation between donors exceeded 5%. A statistical classification framework was developed to diagnose cytomegalovirus status using the catalog of TCR beta chain sequences. A later analysis assigned V and J genes by comparing TCR nucleotide sequences with IMGT/GENE-DB human TR gene sequences. In a later analysis, CDR3 sequences and most-parsimonious VDJ recombination scenarios were assigned using the TCRdist pipeline. In a later analysis, every TCR beta chain was defined by the combination of its CDR3 amino acid sequence and its V-gene family, and reads without a unique V-gene family were dropped. In a later analysis, a few hundred highly shared, low-generation-probability nucleotide sequences were removed to address suspected cross-contamination and a sequencing artifact. For each public chain, a later analysis derived a clonal expansion index from normalized ranks of inferred template counts within each repertoire. In a later analysis, generation probabilities were computed with a VDJ recombination model fitted to out-of-frame rearrangements, and the resulting probabilities were checked against IGoR. In a later analysis, hypergeometric tests were used to score TCR-TCR, TCR-HLA and TCR-CMV co-occurrence, with a repertoire-size bias correction applied to TCR pairs. In a later analysis, false discovery rates were estimated by permuting HLA or CMV assignments 20 times. In a later analysis, co-occurring TCRs were grouped using DBSCAN, and TCRdist sequence similarity was added for clustering within HLA-allele-positive subsets. Repertoires with fewer than 30,000 or more than 120,000 public chains, plus five repertoires with anomalous nucleotide sharing, were excluded from co-occurrence clustering. In its TCRdb copy, this immuneACCESS table keeps in-frame sequences only and misses some clones. Where compared with another copy, unresolved V genes explain less than half of these, and the others have no known cause. V and J calls and clone size are as listed in that table; D and trimming were resolved from the DNA. The table for this sample lists over 200,000 clones; approximately 82% of them were counted only once. Clones ranked in the top ten supply 0.5% to 0.7% of the sample.

The data originate from a study of cytomegalovirus exposure and HLA in healthy donors (dated by TCRdb to about 2017). Describing the broader study: An earlier analysis of approximately 550 of the donors reported 276 Gb of sequence data and some 120 million unique TCR beta sequences from approximately 180 million T cells. To study patterns of TCR occurrence, a later analysis re-analyzed previously published TCR beta repertoires from several hundred donors and added high-resolution HLA genotyping. Five DR-DQ haplotypes were treated as single units for association and clustering because of strong linkage in the cohort. All discovery cohort repertoires had been generated on a single sequencing platform. Using immunosequencing, the study profiled T cell repertoires from around 670 subjects and related those repertoires to cytomegalovirus serostatus. Among 300 to 450 genotyped donors of the cohort, an average of approximately 240,000 unique TCR beta nucleotide sequences were sequenced per donor, around 20% of them non-productive. Among the roughly 390 genotyped donors, approximately 81% belonged to the genetic ancestry cluster associated with self-reported Caucasian donors. Class I and class II HLA loci were covered by the typing at four-digit resolution. Donor age, sex, ethnicity and CMV serostatus were compiled alongside the repertoire data. To decide whether each TCR beta V gene segment behaved as functional or pseudogenic, an earlier analysis of some 600 of the donors relied on high-throughput TCR beta sequencing. The study combined high-throughput TCR immunosequencing, statistical association of individual TCRs with disease status, and machine learning to predict cytomegalovirus infection status. Roughly 300 gigabases of sequencing data and around 80 million unique TCR sequences made up an early release that covered nearly 650 HLA-typed donors. The study aimed to test whether cataloging public T cell receptors could reveal signatures of past pathogen exposure. A later genetic analysis used genome-wide SNP genotypes for about three fifths of the 666 donors, treating that subset as a discovery cohort. The later analysis used no new phenotypic data to find candidate immune exposures, relying instead on TCR beta sequences and their occurrence across donors. Typing coverage varied by locus: roughly 629-640 donors for A, B, C, DRB1 and DQB1; approximately 500 for DQA1; 600 to 610 for DPA1; roughly 450 for DPB1. A separate validation cohort of about 110 different subjects was used in addition to the roughly 670-subject first cohort. Results and caveats for the whole study, not just this receptor: A later analysis found that TCR association rates varied across HLA loci, with DRB1 alleles showing the most associated TCRs and HLA-C alleles the fewest. A further reported finding was that TCR beta sequences accurately predicted the HLA-A and HLA-B alleles for most subjects in the first cohort. When HLA alleles, especially DR and DQ, strongly co-occurred, TCR associations were difficult to assign to individual alleles. Linkage disequilibrium might explain the correlated functional status among segregating V segments, but an unknown experimental factor could not be excluded. In a later analysis, several top co-occurrence clusters were reported to appear linked to parvovirus B19, influenza, CMV and Epstein-Barr virus. In vitro tests confirmed that a few of the cytomegalovirus-associated TCR beta chains recognize cytomegalovirus antigens. A group of highly shared sequence variants was considered likely to be a technical artifact of the sequencing pipeline. Only TCR beta chains were sequenced in this cohort, and the absence of alpha or paired-chain data limited detectable features. While some public TCRs were present in many individuals, most TCR sequences turned up only very rarely across donors. Because counts were too low, roughly 17 rarely observed V segments, including chromosome 9 orphons, were left out of the earlier analysis of about 500 of the donors. Roughly uniform sequencing depth across donors was assumed in presence/absence analyses, although this assumption may not hold. Some IMGT-functional V segments, including TRBV6-2 and TRBV6-3, could not be distinguished by the 87-base-pair reads and were therefore excluded. It was suggested by the authors that the approach could potentially be generalized to other disease states and immunological phenotypes. In a later genetic analysis, a missense DCLRE1C variant was associated with V-gene and J-gene trimming of TCR beta chains, and the association was replicated in an independent cohort. In an earlier analysis of over 550 of the donors, most TCR beta V segments were observed in productive rearrangements about 87% or about 30% of the time, broadly matching IMGT annotations. In the study, some 160 TCR beta chains were listed as associated with cytomegalovirus. At a false discovery rate of 0.05, a later analysis linked 16,000 or so TCR beta sequences to specific HLA alleles. In a later analysis, HLA-associated TCR beta chains showed more clonal expansion and lower generation probabilities than non-associated chains that were equally common. Because some donors lacked HLA typing at each locus, the association tests relied only on the typed subset. According to a later analysis, most CMV-associated TCR beta chains appeared to be HLA-restricted, and the HLA associations seemed to be driven largely by CMV exposure. CMV serostatus was the only immune exposure information available for the cohort. The classifier was reported to diagnose cytomegalovirus status with high specificity and sensitivity in both the original and validation cohorts. A later genetic analysis reported fewer N-insertions in productive TCRs among donors in an Asian-associated ancestry cluster than the approximately 700-donor mean.

The cohort comprised several hundred healthy bone marrow donors. At the time of sampling, all cohort members were nominally healthy, though unrecorded immune exposures were likely present. The donor tested CMV seronegative, placing the donor among the 350 to 400 seronegative members of the cohort. Each donor provided a peripheral blood sample, and peripheral blood mononuclear cells were used for TCR beta sequencing. The Qiagen DNeasy Blood Extraction Kit was used to extract genomic DNA from the blood cell samples. From the germline V gene, CDR1 is SGHVS and CDR2 is FNYEAQ. V sheds 4 bases and J sheds 9 bases, leaving 10 bases between their ends. From the cysteine up to the phenylalanine, the CDR3 has a length of 12 residues. Only the CDR3 DNA stays, 36 bases, in frame from base 1.

The clonotype originates from a middle-aged woman in good health and CMV-seronegative. Sample: PBMCs. This receptor chain uses TRBV7-6 and TRBJ1-3, with the D gene not clear enough to name. The CDR3 reads CASSSPDGTIYF. The nucleotide sequence reads as follows: TGTGCCAGCAGCTCACCAGATGGCACCATATATTTT.